A single sample is the source of the 2 T cell receptor beta chains below, sequenced in a study of beta chain features in type 1 diabetes. Study results and limitations: Type 1 diabetes patients had moderately but significantly shorter TCRB CDR3s in all four CD4+ subsets.

Sequenced material consisted of expressed TCRB transcripts (all of the isolated RNA was reverse transcribed). The repertoire was sequenced with immunoSEQ multiplex PCR; TCRdb's copy has only in-frame clones and lacks some. The sample contains around 600,000 clones, 9.5% to 15% of which appear only once. These receptors' antigens are unknown. The sequenced sample consisted of naive CD4+ T cells from blood. These receptors all come from a man aged 25 to 40 with type 1 diabetes.

The rearrangement joins TRBV6-5 to TRBJ1-5; 9 bases match TRBD1. The ends lost 5 bases at V and 6 bases at J; junction bases unmatched: 5. Per the germline V gene, CDR1 is MNHEY and CDR2 is SVGAGI. The CDR3 runs to 14 residues. The CDR3 sequence: CASSEGQGGQPQHF. The CDR3 DNA reads TGTGCCAGCAGTGAGGGACAGGGAGGTCAGCCCCAGCATTTT.

This chain links TRBV5-1 with TRBJ2-5; D gene unclear. The V and J ends lost 0 bases and 1 base respectively, with 13 bases between them. The CDR3 consists of 16 residues. Germline V CDR1 and CDR2: SGHRS, YFSETQ. The CDR3 nucleotides are TGCGCCAGCAGCTTGGGAGGACCGGGCTTCCAAGAGACCCAGTACTTC. Its translation: CASSLGGPGFQETQYF.